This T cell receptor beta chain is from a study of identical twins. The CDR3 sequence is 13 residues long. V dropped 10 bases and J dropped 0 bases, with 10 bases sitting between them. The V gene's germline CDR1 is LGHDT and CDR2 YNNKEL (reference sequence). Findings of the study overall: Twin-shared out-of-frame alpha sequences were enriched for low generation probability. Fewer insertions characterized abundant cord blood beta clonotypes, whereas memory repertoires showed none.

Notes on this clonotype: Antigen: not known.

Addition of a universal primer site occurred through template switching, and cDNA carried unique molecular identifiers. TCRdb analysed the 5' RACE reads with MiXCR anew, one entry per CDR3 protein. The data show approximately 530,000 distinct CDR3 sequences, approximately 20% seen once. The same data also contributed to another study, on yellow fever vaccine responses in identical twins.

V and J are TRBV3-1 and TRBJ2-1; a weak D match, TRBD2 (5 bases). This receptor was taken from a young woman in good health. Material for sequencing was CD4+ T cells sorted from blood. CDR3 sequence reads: CAKRHSSYNEQFF. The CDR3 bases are TGTGCCAAGCGGCATAGCTCCTACAATGAGCAGTTCTTC.